One sample yielded the 23 T cell receptor beta chains listed below, sequenced in a study of T cells in Graves' hyperthyroidism and ophthalmopathy. Using RNA transcripts as the source, TCR beta CDR3 regions were amplified. Researchers ran a first-round RT-PCR on the TCR CDR3 using the HTBI primer set. Each CDR3 protein gets one entry after TCRdb re-called the multiplex PCR reads with MiXCR. The table has 250,000 to 300,000 distinct CDR3 sequences, about 19% seen once. Sequenced material: blood. Source of these receptors: a man in his forties or fifties with Graves' ophthalmopathy.

The table lists this clonotype with a few counts. CDR3 amino acids: CASSSPIAGPGTGELFF. CDR3 sequence (DNA): TGTGCCAGCAGCTCTCCGATAGCGGGACCGGGCACCGGGGAGCTGTTTTTT. This chain links TRBV7-6 with TRBJ2-2; TRBD2 aligns across 8 bases. Germline trimming cut 4 bases from V and 4 bases from J; bases unmatched to any gene: 11. The CDR3 sequence is 17 residues long. Germline-derived CDR1 and CDR2 are SGHVS and FNYEAQ.

This clonotype was counted a few times. This chain joins TRBV20-1 and TRBJ1-1; 10 bases are shared with TRBD1. The CDR3 length is 13 residues. The germline V gene encodes CDR1 DFQATT and CDR2 SNEGSKA (reference sequence). Trimming at V came to 6 bases and at J to 6 bases, leaving 7 bases not matched to a gene. In nucleotides, the CDR3 is TGCAGTGCCCTGGGACAGGGGAAGCCTGAAGCTTTCTTT. It specifies CSALGQGKPEAFF.

This clonotype was recorded many times. The V and J genes are TRBV5-1 and TRBJ2-5; 11 bases map to TRBD2. V was pared by 0 bases and J by 0 bases, with 7 bases of the junction left unmatched. Per germline, CDR1 SGHRS and CDR2 YFSETQ. This CDR3 comprises 18 residues. The CDR3, as DNA: TGCGCCAGCAGCTTGGTGGGGGGACTAGCGGAAAACCAAGAGACCCAGTACTTC. It specifies CASSLVGGLAENQETQYF. Full variable domain (rest looked up from reference TRBV5-1 and TRBJ2-5): KAGVTQTPRYLIKTRGQQVTLSCSPISGHRSVSWYQQTPGQGLQFLFEYFSETQRNKGNFPGRFSGRQFSNSRSEMNVSTLELGDSALYLCASSLVGGLAENQETQYFGPGTRLLVL.

A few counts support this clonotype. This chain joins TRBV7-3 and TRBJ2-7; D call uncertain. The germline CDR1 and CDR2 sequences are SGHTA and FQGTGA. V was pared by 2 bases and J by 5 bases, with 16 bases between. This CDR3 spans 15 amino acids. Here the CDR3 DNA reads TGTGCCAGCAGCTTATATCCAGCTCTTGGCAACGAGCAGTACTTC. This translates into CASSLYPALGNEQYF.

This clonotype was seen repeatedly, ten times or more. The gene calls are TRBV28 and TRBJ2-7, with 8 positions matching TRBD2. Trimming removed 6 bases from V and 0 bases from J; junction bases left unmatched: 19. This CDR3 has 19 amino acids. Germline V gene data show CDR1 as MDHEN and CDR2 as SYDVKM. The CDR3, as DNA: TGTGCCAGCAGCTCCCCGCCCGGCGTTAGCGGGGTTCACTCCTACGAGCAGTACTTC. Protein: CASSSPPGVSGVHSYEQYF.

This clonotype was observed a single time. A much larger clone differs by one base, so this may be a read error. The genes are TRBV7-2 and TRBJ2-5; weak D call: TRBD2 (6 bases). With 6 bases removed from V and 9 bases from J, the gap between germline ends came to 17 bases. The CDR3 covers 13 residues. In germline, CDR1 is SGHTA, CDR2 FQGNSA. As DNA, the CDR3 is TGTGCCAGCAGTCAGGCGGGGTGGGGACCCCAGTACTTC. Translated: CASSQAGWGPQYF.

This clonotype was recorded at least ten times. The rearrangement uses TRBV11-1 and TRBJ1-1; 9 bases line up with TRBD1. J lost 4 bases, V lost 1 base, and 16 bases had no gene match. The CDR3 spans 19 residues. Germline assignment: CDR1 SGHAT and CDR2 FQDESV (reference sequence). In nucleotides, the CDR3 is TGTGCCAGCAGCTTAGAATTCGCCCAGACAGGGGGTAAGCTCACTGAAGCTTTCTTT. Its translation is CASSLEFAQTGGKLTEAFF.

This clonotype was detected a few times. The V gene is TRBV10-3, the J gene TRBJ1-2; TRBD1 matches 9 bases. The junction had 4 bases not matched to a gene; V was cut back by 4 bases and J by 4 bases. The CDR3 is 14 residues long. Germline assignment: CDR1 ENHRY and CDR2 SYGVKD. This CDR3 reads CAISGTGDGYGYTF. As DNA, the CDR3 is TGTGCCATCAGTGGGACAGGGGATGGCTATGGCTACACCTTC.

This chain connects TRBV20-1 to TRBJ2-7; TRBD2 matches at 8 bases. V dropped 5 bases and J dropped 5; count of bases not matched to a gene: 11. The germline CDR1 and CDR2 sequences are DFQATT and SNEGSKA (reference sequence). This CDR3 spans 14 amino acids. The CDR3 nucleotides read TGCAGTGCTCCTAAGCGGGGGACGAACCACGAGCAGTACTTC. Its translation is CSAPKRGTNHEQYF.

This chain joins TRBV30 and TRBJ1-5; no clear D. V lost 3 bases and J 7 bases, leaving 10 bases between the germline ends. The germline CDR1 and CDR2 sequences are GTSNPN and SVGIG (reference sequence). This CDR3 contains 12 residues. DNA for the CDR3: TGTGCCTGGAGCCCGGCGGGGCAGCCCCAGCATTTT. Its translation: CAWSPAGQPQHF. Variable domain in full (rest from reference TRBV30 and TRBJ1-5): SQTIHQWPATLVQPVGSPLSLECTVEGTSNPNLYWYRQAAGRGLQLLFYSVGIGQISSEVPQNLSASRPQDRQFILSSKKLLLSDSGFYLCAWSPAGQPQHFGDGTRLSIL.

The chain is built from TRBV30 and TRBJ1-1, with a tentative D call TRBD1 (5 bases). The CDR3 is 14 amino acids. V was pared by 0 bases and J by 5 bases, with 13 bases between. Germline lookup yields CDR1 GTSNPN and CDR2 SVGIG (reference sequence). The CDR3 reads CAWSVLEGRTEAFF. In DNA, the CDR3 is TGTGCCTGGAGTGTACTCGAGGGGCGGACTGAAGCTTTCTTT.

This chain links TRBV6-1 with TRBJ1-5; the D is unclear. The germline CDR1 and CDR2 sequences are MNHNS and SASEGT. The CDR3 runs 14 residues. V was pared by 9 bases and J by 5 bases, with 17 bases between. CDR3 residues: CASSPPGRDQPQHF. CDR3 DNA: TGTGCCAGTAGTCCACCCGGGAGAGATCAGCCCCAGCATTTT.

The sample holds many counts of this clonotype. J is TRBJ2-1 and V is TRBV11-2; TRBD2 might be the D (5 bases). Per germline, CDR1 SGHAT and CDR2 FQNNGV. There are 14 residues in the CDR3. V dropped 5 bases and J dropped 7 bases, with 15 bases sitting between them. CDR3 in amino acids: CASSPRVSANEQFF. The CDR3, as DNA: TGTGCCAGCAGCCCGCGGGTGAGCGCGAATGAGCAGTTCTTC.

This clonotype came up many times. The J gene is TRBJ2-3, the V gene TRBV28; 13 nucleotides line up with TRBD2. Unmatched junction bases numbered 22, after V lost 4 bases and J lost 3 bases. The CDR3 runs 22 residues. Germline CDR1 reads MDHEN; CDR2 reads SYDVKM. CDR3 residues: CASSYTPGFLGLAGARTDTQYF. The CDR3 DNA reads as TGTGCCAGCAGTTACACTCCAGGGTTCCTTGGACTAGCGGGAGCTAGGACAGATACGCAGTATTTT.

The sample holds many counts of this clonotype. J is TRBJ1-1 and V is TRBV29-1; D is ambiguous. Between the trimmed V and J ends, which lost 7 bases and 0 bases, there was a span of 12 bases. The CDR3 covers 13 residues. Germline lookup yields CDR1 SQVTM and CDR2 ANQGSEA. CDR3 amino acids: CSGEVTVNTEAFF. CDR3 DNA: TGCAGCGGCGAAGTGACGGTGAACACTGAAGCTTTCTTT.

Many counts were recorded for this clonotype. The gene calls are TRBV13 and TRBJ2-5, with D unresolved. V lost 5 bases to trimming and J lost 12 bases, with 13 bases between them. Germline V gives CDR1 PRHDT, CDR2 FYEKMQ (reference sequence). CDR3 length: 11 amino acids. DNA for the CDR3: TGTGCCAGCAGCGCTGGAGCCGCCGAGTACTTC. Its translation is CASSAGAAEYF.

This clonotype was seen more than once but under ten times. V is TRBV7-9 and J is TRBJ1-6; unclear D gene. Between the trimmed V and J ends, which lost 5 bases and 7 bases, there was a span of 6 bases. CDR3 length: 12 residues. Per the germline V gene, CDR1 is SEHNR and CDR2 is FQNEAQ (reference sequence). The CDR3: CASSLGNSPLHF. The CDR3 bases are TGTGCCAGCAGCCTCGGAAATTCACCCCTCCACTTT.

The V and J genes are TRBV20-1 and TRBJ2-5, with 9 bases identical to TRBD2. Per germline, CDR1 DFQATT and CDR2 SNEGSKA (reference sequence). The V segment lost 5 bases and the J segment 4 bases; nucleotides outside the gene matches: 14. The CDR3 covers 16 residues. The CDR3 DNA is TGCAGTGCTCCCCCCCGTGCGGGAGGGCCAGGAGAGACCCAGTACTTC. It encodes CSAPPRAGGPGETQYF.

This clonotype appeared many times. The chain combines TRBV28 with TRBJ2-7; the D gene is possibly TRBD1 (5 bases). The CDR3 is 14 residues long. Germline values: CDR1 MDHEN, CDR2 SYDVKM. Trimming cost V 3 bases and J 0 bases, with 9 bases left between them. The chain's CDR3 is CASSFFQGSYEQYF. The CDR3 DNA sequence: TGTGCCAGCAGTTTCTTCCAGGGCTCCTACGAGCAGTACTTC.

This chain joins TRBV20-1 and TRBJ2-5, with 11 nucleotides matching TRBD2. V lost 4 bases and J lost 2; bases outside the gene matches: 6. The CDR3 is made up of 15 amino acids. Germline assignment: CDR1 DFQATT and CDR2 SNEGSKA (reference sequence). The CDR3 region is CSATPLAGGQETQYF. The CDR3 DNA follows: TGCAGTGCTACCCCCCTAGCGGGAGGTCAAGAGACCCAGTACTTC.

The chain joins TRBV28 to TRBJ2-7; the match to TRBD2 covers 9 bases. The CDR3 consists of 16 residues. Germline-derived CDR1 and CDR2 are MDHEN and SYDVKM. Losses at the gene ends were 2 bases for V and 3 bases for J; bases not matched to a gene: 8. CDR3 in amino acids: CASSLMTSGTLYEQYF. CDR3 in DNA: TGTGCCAGCAGTTTAATGACTAGCGGTACCCTCTACGAGCAGTACTTC. Variable domain in full (rest from reference TRBV28 and TRBJ2-7): DVKVTQSSRYLVKRTGEKVFLECVQDMDHENMFWYRQDPGLGLRLIYFSYDVKMKEKGDIPEGYSVSREKKERFSLILESASTNQTSMYLCASSLMTSGTLYEQYFGPGTRLTVT.

At least ten counts were recorded for this clonotype. The chain uses TRBV29-1 and TRBJ2-5, with 11 nucleotides matching TRBD2. Germline V gives CDR1 SQVTM, CDR2 ANQGSEA. This CDR3 is 16 amino acids long. J was trimmed by 2 bases and V by 1 base; bases with no gene match: 6. In nucleotides, the CDR3 is TGCAGCGTTGAAGGACTAGCGGGACGAGGTCAAGAGACCCAGTACTTC. This sequence encodes CSVEGLAGRGQETQYF.

This clonotype has more than one count but fewer than ten. This sequence joins TRBV5-4 and TRBJ1-6; 8 bases are shared with TRBD1. This CDR3 region has 14 residues. Germline trimming cut 5 bases from V and 7 bases from J; bases unmatched to any gene: 5. Germline CDR1 SGHNT, CDR2 YYREEE (reference sequence). The CDR3 reads CASRQQGGNSPLHF. CDR3 in DNA: TGTGCCAGCAGGCAACAGGGGGGAAATTCACCCCTCCACTTT.